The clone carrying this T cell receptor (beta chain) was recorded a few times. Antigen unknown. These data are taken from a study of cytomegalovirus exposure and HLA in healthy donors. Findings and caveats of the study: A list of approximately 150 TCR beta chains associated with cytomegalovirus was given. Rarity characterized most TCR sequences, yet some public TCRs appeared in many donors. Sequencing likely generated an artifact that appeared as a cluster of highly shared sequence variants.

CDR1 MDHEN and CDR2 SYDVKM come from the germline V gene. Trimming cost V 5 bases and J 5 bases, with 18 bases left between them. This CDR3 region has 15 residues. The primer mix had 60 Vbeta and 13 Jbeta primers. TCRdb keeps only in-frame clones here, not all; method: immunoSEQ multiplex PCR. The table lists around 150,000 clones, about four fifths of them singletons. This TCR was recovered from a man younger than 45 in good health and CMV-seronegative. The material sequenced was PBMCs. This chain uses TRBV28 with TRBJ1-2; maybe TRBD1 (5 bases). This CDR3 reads CASSPTGHDRYGYTF. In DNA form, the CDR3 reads TGTGCCAGCAGTCCCACCGGCCACGACAGATATGGCTACACCTTC.